Below, 2 T cell receptor beta chains from the same sample are listed, as sequenced in a study of cytomegalovirus exposure and HLA in healthy donors (dated by TCRdb to the late 2010s). Libraries were built with the immunoSEQ multiplex PCR assay. A mixture of 60 forward primers for TCR Vbeta segments and 13 reverse primers for TCR Jbeta segments was used in the multiplex PCR. TCRdb limited this immuneACCESS table to in-frame rearrangements with V and J called. A share of clones is missing; checked studies link under half to unresolved V genes, and the rest is unexplained. Present in this sample are about 190,000 clones, 80% to 90% of which were seen just once. The biggest ten clones account for about 2.4% of the sample. The sample consisted of PBMCs. Receptor source: a male donor in good health and CMV-seronegative.

This clone was detected a few times. The chain has TRBV6-5 and TRBJ2-1, with D maybe TRBD2 (5 bases). This CDR3 has 16 residues. Trimming shortened V by 0 bases and J by 2 bases, and 11 bases separated the two germline ends. Germline CDR1 is MNHEY and CDR2 is SVGAGI. CDR3 sequence (DNA): TGTGCCAGCAGTTACTCCGAGGGAGTGGCCTACAATGAGCAGTTCTTC. Its protein product is CASSYSEGVAYNEQFF.

CDR3 amino acids: CASSKTGGGSTEAFF. The CDR3, as DNA: TGTGCCAGTAGTAAGACAGGGGGTGGTAGCACTGAAGCTTTCTTT. V is TRBV19 and J is TRBJ1-1; 9 nucleotides agree with TRBD1. V gave up 4 bases and J gave up 4 bases; unmatched junction bases: 7. The CDR3 runs 15 residues. CDR1 LNHDA and CDR2 SQIVND come from the germline V gene (reference sequence).